This entry lists 25 T cell receptor beta chains sequenced from one sample in a study of monozygotic twins with inflammatory bowel disease. No DNA is given; TCRdb re-called the 5' RACE reads and lists each CDR3 protein once. The data include some 170,000 distinct CDR3 sequences; the top ten clones carry approximately 3%. The sequenced material came from blood. The receptors derive from a human donor with ulcerative colitis or Crohn's disease, or a healthy co-twin of an affected twin (not recorded which).

The V call is TRBV12-3 or TRBV12-4, the J call TRBJ2-3; as DNA is missing, the TRBD1 call by TCRdb cannot be tested. The length of the CDR3 is 15 residues. The CDR3 spells CASSPRDTSTDTQYF.

The chain couples TRBV19 to TRBJ1-5; TCRdb indicates TRBD1, and absent DNA this call remains unverified. The CDR3 length is 14 residues. The germline V gene encodes CDR1 LNHDA and CDR2 SQIVND (reference sequence). The CDR3 protein is CASSVRANDQPQHF. Drawing the rest from reference TRBV19 and TRBJ1-5, the complete variable domain is DGGITQSPKYLFRKEGQNVTLSCEQNLNHDAMYWYRQDPGQGLRLIYYSQIVNDFQKGDIAEGYSVSREKKESFPLTVTSAQKNPTAFYLCASSVRANDQPQHFGDGTRLSIL.

The V call is TRBV5-1, the J call TRBJ2-1; checking the TCRdb D call of TRBD2 is not possible without DNA. CDR1 is SGHRS and CDR2 is YFSETQ in the germline V gene. This CDR3 has 15 residues. CDR3 residues: CASSLGGRVYNEQFF. The full variable domain, with the rest looked up from reference TRBV5-1 and TRBJ2-1, is KAGVTQTPRYLIKTRGQQVTLSCSPISGHRSVSWYQQTPGQGLQFLFEYFSETQRNKGNFPGRFSGRQFSNSRSEMNVSTLELGDSALYLCASSLGGRVYNEQFFGPGTRLTVL.

The chain couples TRBV20-1 to TRBJ1-1. The CDR3 is 12 amino acids. Germline V gene lookup returns CDR1 DFQATT and CDR2 SNEGSKA (reference sequence). The CDR3 region is CSAREQSAEAFF.

V is TRBV7-9 and J is TRBJ2-4; checking the TCRdb D call of TRBD2 is not possible without DNA. This CDR3 has 17 amino acids. CDR1 and CDR2 from the germline V gene are SEHNR and FQNEAQ (reference sequence). The CDR3 spells CASSLVASGRVKNIQYF.

This chain connects TRBV19 to TRBJ2-7. CDR1 is LNHDA, CDR2 SQIVND, per germline (reference sequence). The length of the CDR3 is 13 residues. The chain's CDR3 is CASSTSGPYEQYF.

This rearrangement joins TRBV27 to TRBJ1-2; TCRdb indicates TRBD1, and absent DNA this call remains unverified. The CDR3 is made up of 15 amino acids. Germline lookup yields CDR1 MNHEY and CDR2 SMNVEV (reference sequence). This CDR3 reads CASSLWEGQGDGYTF.

This chain connects TRBV7-2 to TRBJ2-7; the D call of TRBD2 rests on TCRdb alone, since no DNA is present to check it. The CDR3 has 16 amino acids. Germline V lookup: CDR1 SGHTA, CDR2 FQGNSA. The CDR3 sequence: CASSLASGLSSYEQYF.

The V and J genes are TRBV7-2 and TRBJ2-3; TCRdb picks TRBD1, but there is no DNA to check that call. Germline values: CDR1 SGHTA, CDR2 FQGNSA. The CDR3 is 14 residues long. The CDR3 loop reads CASSRSRSPDTQYF.

This chain uses TRBV7-7 with TRBJ2-3; TCRdb designates TRBD2, a call that cannot be tested without DNA. Germline lookup yields CDR1 SSHAT and CDR2 FNYEAQ (reference sequence). This CDR3 spans 15 amino acids. This CDR3 is CASSMGLGSTDTQYF. Complete variable domain (other parts from reference TRBV7-7 and TRBJ2-3): GAGVSQSPRYKVTKRGQDVTLRCDPISSHATLYWYQQALGQGPEFLTYFNYEAQPDKSGLPSDRFSAERPEGSISTLTIQRTEQRDSAMYRCASSMGLGSTDTQYFGPGTRLTVL.

The V call is TRBV7-2, the J call TRBJ1-1; there is no DNA to check the TCRdb D call of TRBD1. Germline CDR1 SGHTA, CDR2 FQGNSA. The CDR3 contains 12 residues. CDR3 protein: CASSWTGFASFF.

The chain uses TRBV28 and TRBJ1-5; TCRdb names TRBD1, which stays unverified in the absence of DNA. Germline V CDR1 and CDR2: MDHEN, SYDVKM. There are 11 residues in the CDR3. CDR3 residues: CASSLGVRWHF.

The chain is built from TRBV19 and TRBJ2-2. The CDR3 has 12 amino acids. Germline V gene data show CDR1 as LNHDA and CDR2 as SQIVND (reference sequence). CDR3 residues: CASGIYTGELFF. Using reference TRBV19 and TRBJ2-2 for the parts outside the CDR3, the full variable domain is DGGITQSPKYLFRKEGQNVTLSCEQNLNHDAMYWYRQDPGQGLRLIYYSQIVNDFQKGDIAEGYSVSREKKESFPLTVTSAQKNPTAFYLCASGIYTGELFFGEGSRLTVL.

The rearrangement uses TRBV6-2 or TRBV6-3 and TRBJ2-7; TCRdb returns TRBD2, unconfirmable since there is no DNA. From germline, CDR1 is MNHEY and CDR2 SVGEGT. The CDR3 sequence is 15 residues long. CDR3 loop: CASNQKTSGNYEQYF.

V and J are TRBV20-1 and TRBJ2-5. Germline lookup yields CDR1 DFQATT and CDR2 SNEGSKA (reference sequence). This CDR3 is 11 amino acids long. The CDR3 loop is CSASLQETQYF.

V is TRBV18 and J is TRBJ1-1. The germline V gene encodes CDR1 KGHSH and CDR2 LQKENI. The CDR3 is 14 amino acids. This CDR3 reads CASSPSGGGTEAFF.

The chain links TRBV29-1 to TRBJ1-1. The CDR3 sequence is 12 residues long. Germline loops: CDR1 SQVTM, CDR2 ANQGSEA. This CDR3 is CSVARLNTEAFF.

The chain recombines TRBV6-5 with TRBJ2-7; TCRdb proposes TRBD2, but this gene call is untestable without DNA. This CDR3 spans 14 amino acids. Germline V gene sequence: CDR1 MNHEY, CDR2 SVGAGI. This chain's CDR3 is CASSYGRRDYEQYF.

This CDR3 reads CAGGGFDEQFF. The chain is built from TRBV7-9 and TRBJ2-1. The germline CDR1 and CDR2 sequences are SEHNR and FQNEAQ (reference sequence). There are 11 residues in the CDR3.

The chain combines TRBV7-9 with TRBJ2-1; TCRdb names TRBD1, which stays unverified in the absence of DNA. Germline values: CDR1 SEHNR, CDR2 FQNEAQ (reference sequence). This CDR3 has 15 residues. The CDR3 is CASSPPDSLNNEQFF.

The rearrangement uses TRBV28 and TRBJ2-5; TCRdb indicates TRBD1, and absent DNA this call remains unverified. The V gene's germline CDR1 is MDHEN and CDR2 SYDVKM. The CDR3 extends over 17 amino acids. The CDR3 is CASSLLNRPQGAETQYF.

V is TRBV5-1 and J is TRBJ2-5. This CDR3 has 15 amino acids. Germline CDR1 is SGHRS and CDR2 is YFSETQ. The CDR3 is CASSLPKAVQETQYF.

V usage is TRBV30 and J usage is TRBJ2-1; TCRdb gives TRBD2 as the D gene, but with no DNA this cannot be confirmed. This CDR3 region has 17 residues. Germline V CDR1 and CDR2: GTSNPN, SVGIG (reference sequence). The CDR3 sequence is CAWSSSSGTPFYNEQFF.

The chain is built from TRBV6-5 and TRBJ2-7; without DNA, the TCRdb call of TRBD1 cannot be checked. The CDR3 is 17 residues long. Germline-derived CDR1 and CDR2 are MNHEY and SVGAGI. The CDR3 loop is CASSYARGGVKNYEQYF.

The chain joins TRBV4-3 to TRBJ2-1; with no DNA, the TCRdb D assignment of TRBD2 cannot be verified. CDR1 and CDR2 from the germline V gene are LGHNA and YSLEER. This CDR3 spans 17 amino acids. The CDR3 is CASSQDPAGGSYNEQFF.